This is a list of T cell receptor beta chains from one sample in a study of CD8+ T cells in alopecia areata. Using immunoSEQ multiplex PCR, the repertoire was profiled, and TCRdb retains in-frame clones only, with some absent. Seen here are some 200,000 clones, less than 45% observed once, and the top ten hold over 2%. The sample in question was CD4+ T cells sorted from blood, obtained at approximately week 37, from a patient treated with tofacitinib. Receptors originate from a human donor with alopecia areata. Each CDR3 is given with its conserved first and last residue.

CDR3 length,J gene,V gene,CDR3 protein
13,TRBJ2-2,TRBV6-5,CATTGRGAGELFF
14,TRBJ2-2,TRBV10-3,CAISAGVYGGELFF
15,TRBJ2-7,TRBV28,CASSLTPRVSYEQYF
13,TRBJ1-3,TRBV29-1,CSVAVSSGNTIYF
17,TRBJ2-5,TRBV15,CATSSARLAGGLETQYF
18,TRBJ2-3,TRBV7-2,CASSSGLAGPPGTDTQYF
12,TRBJ1-2,TRBV29-1,CSSADRGEGYTF
13,TRBJ1-4,TRBV5-1,CASSLKQDEKLFF
14,TRBJ1-4,TRBV29-1,CSVFRDRYNEKLFF
17,TRBJ1-1,TRBV30,CAWTPPLWTGRNTEAFF
10,TRBJ2-3,TRBV28,CATSASTQYF
11,TRBJ2-1,TRBV29-1,CSVETYNEQFF
14,TRBJ1-2,TRBV5-4,CASSSPGQNYGYTF
15,TRBJ1-5,TRBV2,CASHPQGYSNQPQHF
13,TRBJ2-1,TRBV29-1,CSVFREGLNEQFF
16,TRBJ2-3,TRBV5-1,CASSLDGSGDIDTQYF
16,TRBJ2-5,TRBV5-5,CASSLGLRQPQETQYF
13,TRBJ2-3,TRBV4-2,CASSQWRTDTQYF
14,TRBJ1-2,TRBV7-2,CASSSGQAYYGYTF
13,TRBJ2-7,TRBV29-1,CSVELTGAGEQYF
15,TRBJ2-6,TRBV19,CASSAGGPGANVLTF
15,TRBJ1-1,TRBV7-9,CASSHGQGEDTEAFF
11,TRBJ2-1,TRBV11-2,CASSFRNEQFF
15,TRBJ2-7,TRBV4-1,CASSQAGLSSYEQYF
12,TRBJ1-2,TRBV30,CAWSVRRDGYTF
16,TRBJ2-5,TRBV4-2,CASSQEGLAGTKTQYF
16,TRBJ2-2,TRBV6-6,CASRGGLGGITGELFF
12,TRBJ2-5,TRBV19,CASSSGTETQYF
12,TRBJ2-3,TRBV6-6,CASRTTADTQYF
11,.,TRBV29-1,CSVGQSYEQYF
13,TRBJ1-1,TRBV30,CAWSHRPNTEAFF
10,TRBJ2-5,TRBV20-1,CGARLETQYF
14,TRBJ2-7,TRBV4-2,CASSQGDRGQAQYF
13,TRBJ1-5,TRBV29-1,CSVRQGGNQPQHF
16,TRBJ2-5,TRBV2,CASSIGLAGGQETQYF
13,TRBJ1-5,TRBV27,CASSLRRNQPQHF
14,TRBJ1-1,TRBV7-2,CASSLAVGGTEAFF
15,TRBJ1-5,TRBV2,CASSGGHGGNQPQHF
14,TRBJ2-5,TRBV28,CASSPRQGKETQYF
13,TRBJ2-3,TRBV7-3,CASSLGPWDTQYF
17,TRBJ2-6,TRBV15,CATSRDRRPLGANVLTF
16,TRBJ2-7,TRBV2,CASSRTGGHGFYEQYF
14,TRBJ2-7,TRBV5-6,CASRDAGGSYEQYF
15,TRBJ2-7,TRBV29-1,CSVRRGWEIRDEQYF
15,TRBJ2-7,TRBV27,CASSLFAGGTYEQYF
13,TRBJ1-4,TRBV29-1,CSVGRSSNEKLFF
11,TRBJ2-7,TRBV5-1,CASSESGQEYF
14,TRBJ1-2,TRBV28,CASTQPGAATAYTF
12,TRBJ2-7,TRBV2,CASSLNAYEQYF
16,TRBJ2-5,TRBV7-9,CASSFGLAGSGETQYF